This entry lists 7 T cell receptor beta chains sequenced from one sample in a study of blood T cell repertoires in COVID-19 (TCRdb year 2020). Library construction relied on the immunoSEQ multiplex PCR assay. TCRdb took over this immuneACCESS table, retaining in-frame rearrangements with V and J assigned. Such tables are incomplete; in checked studies, under half of the missing clones stem from an unresolved V gene, and the remainder is unexplained. This sample lists under 150,000 clones; roughly 79% were detected once. The ten largest make up roughly 25% of the sample. Source material: peripheral blood. The origin of the receptors is a human donor in a cohort sampled during active COVID-19.

This clone was seen once. The chain joins TRBV7-8 to TRBJ2-1; D gene uncertain. Germline V gene sequence: CDR1 SGHVS, CDR2 FQNEAQ. The CDR3 contains 14 residues. Trimming took 2 bases from V and 8 from J, leaving 13 bases between them. In DNA, the CDR3 is TGTGCCAGCAGCTTACTTTCGTCGCCAGATGAGCAGTTCTTC. Translated, it gives CASSLLSSPDEQFF.

This rearrangement joins TRBV28 to TRBJ1-3; 7 nucleotides line up with TRBD1. Per germline, CDR1 MDHEN and CDR2 SYDVKM. The V and J ends lost 5 bases and 4 bases, in that order; junction bases with no gene match: 8. This CDR3 comprises 15 residues. In DNA, the CDR3 is TGTGCCAGCAGTCCCTTGGGACAGAAGGGAAACACCATATATTTT. Its translation is CASSPLGQKGNTIYF.

This clone was seen a few times. The CDR3 coding sequence is TGTGCCAGTAGTATGGTAGGGAGCCCCAATCAGCCCCAGCATTTT. Translating gives CASSMVGSPNQPQHF. The V gene is TRBV19, the J gene TRBJ1-5, with D unresolved. The CDR3 spans 15 residues. CDR1 LNHDA and CDR2 SQIVND come from the germline V gene (reference sequence). Trimming stripped 3 bases from V and 3 bases from J, with 12 bases between.

A few counts support this clone. This sequence joins TRBV13 and TRBJ1-1; 7 bases agree with TRBD1. Germline V gene lookup returns CDR1 PRHDT and CDR2 FYEKMQ (reference sequence). V dropped 6 bases and J dropped 7; count of bases not matched to a gene: 11. The CDR3 is 14 amino acids. CDR3 in amino acids: CASSRNRGGLEAFF. CDR3 nucleotide sequence: TGTGCCAGCAGTCGGAACAGAGGGGGCCTTGAAGCTTTCTTT.

This chain joins TRBV19 and TRBJ1-1; D perhaps matches TRBD1 (5 bases). This CDR3 has 12 residues. V lost 10 bases, J lost 3 bases, and 12 bases lay in between. Germline loops: CDR1 LNHDA, CDR2 SQIVND (reference sequence). The CDR3 DNA follows: TGTGCCACCCGACAGACGGACACTGAAGCTTTCTTT. It specifies CATRQTDTEAFF.

This clone was seen repeatedly, ten times or more. This chain uses TRBV28 with TRBJ2-7; a weak D match, TRBD2 (5 bases). CDR3 length: 14 residues. CDR1 is MDHEN, CDR2 SYDVKM, per germline. With 5 bases removed from V and 7 bases from J, the gap between germline ends came to 18 bases. The CDR3 region is CASSESGILGEQYF. The CDR3 nucleotides read TGTGCCAGCAGTGAATCCGGGATCCTGGGGGAGCAGTACTTC.

This clone has only a few counts. V is TRBV19 and J is TRBJ2-6; 8 bases agree with TRBD2. In germline, CDR1 is LNHDA, CDR2 SQIVND (reference sequence). V was clipped by 6 bases and J by 3 bases; unmatched bases: 7. The CDR3 extends over 16 amino acids. The CDR3 sequence is CASRSSGIFGANVLTF. CDR3 DNA: TGTGCCAGTAGGAGTAGCGGGATTTTTGGGGCCAACGTCCTGACTTTC.